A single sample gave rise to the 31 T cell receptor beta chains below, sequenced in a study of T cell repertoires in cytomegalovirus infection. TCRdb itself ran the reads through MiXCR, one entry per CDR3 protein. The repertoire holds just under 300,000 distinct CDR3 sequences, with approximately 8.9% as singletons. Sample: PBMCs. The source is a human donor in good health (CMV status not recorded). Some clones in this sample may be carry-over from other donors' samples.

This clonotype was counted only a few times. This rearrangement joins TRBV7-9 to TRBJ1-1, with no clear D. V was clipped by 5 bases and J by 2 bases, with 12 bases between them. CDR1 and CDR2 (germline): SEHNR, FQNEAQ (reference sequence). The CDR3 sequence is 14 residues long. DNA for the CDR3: TGTGCCAGCAGCCTGCAGGTGGCAAACACTGAAGCTTTCTTT. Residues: CASSLQVANTEAFF.

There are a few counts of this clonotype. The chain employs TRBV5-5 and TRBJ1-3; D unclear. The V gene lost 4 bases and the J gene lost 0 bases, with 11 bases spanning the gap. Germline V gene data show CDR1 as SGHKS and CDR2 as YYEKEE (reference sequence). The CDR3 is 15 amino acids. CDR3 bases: TGTGCCAGCAGCCTTAACAGCCTCTCTGGAAACACCATATATTTT. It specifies CASSLNSLSGNTIYF.

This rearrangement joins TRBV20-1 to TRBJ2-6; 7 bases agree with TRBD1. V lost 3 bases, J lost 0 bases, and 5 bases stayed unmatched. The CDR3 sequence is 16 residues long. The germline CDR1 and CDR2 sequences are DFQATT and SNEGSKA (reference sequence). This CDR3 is CSARLGQLSGANVLTF. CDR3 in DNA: TGCAGTGCTAGGTTGGGACAGCTCTCTGGGGCCAACGTCCTGACTTTC.

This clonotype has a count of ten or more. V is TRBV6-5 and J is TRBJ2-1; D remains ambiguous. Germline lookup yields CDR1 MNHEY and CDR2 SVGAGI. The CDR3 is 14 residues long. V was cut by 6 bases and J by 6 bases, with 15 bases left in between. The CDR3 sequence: CASRRTRNINEQFF. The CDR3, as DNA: TGTGCCAGCAGAAGGACCCGGAACATCAATGAGCAGTTCTTC.

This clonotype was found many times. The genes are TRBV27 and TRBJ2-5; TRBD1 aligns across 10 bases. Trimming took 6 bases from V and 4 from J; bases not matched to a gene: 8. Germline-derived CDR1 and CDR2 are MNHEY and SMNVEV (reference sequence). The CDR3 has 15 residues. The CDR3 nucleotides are TGTGCCAGCAGATCATGGACAGGGGGGAGAGAGACCCAGTACTTC. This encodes CASRSWTGGRETQYF.

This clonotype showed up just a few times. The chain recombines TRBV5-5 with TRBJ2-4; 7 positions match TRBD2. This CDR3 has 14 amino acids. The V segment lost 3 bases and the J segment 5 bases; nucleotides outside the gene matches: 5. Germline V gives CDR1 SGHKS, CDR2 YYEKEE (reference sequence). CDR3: CASSSWGGQNIQYF. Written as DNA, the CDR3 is TGTGCCAGCAGCTCTTGGGGGGGTCAAAACATTCAGTACTTC.

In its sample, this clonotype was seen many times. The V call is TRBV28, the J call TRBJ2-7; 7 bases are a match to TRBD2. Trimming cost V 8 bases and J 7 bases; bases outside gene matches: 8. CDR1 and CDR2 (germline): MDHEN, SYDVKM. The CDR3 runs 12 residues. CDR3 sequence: CASGGEGREQYF. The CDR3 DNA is TGTGCCAGCGGGGGGGAAGGGAGGGAGCAGTACTTC.

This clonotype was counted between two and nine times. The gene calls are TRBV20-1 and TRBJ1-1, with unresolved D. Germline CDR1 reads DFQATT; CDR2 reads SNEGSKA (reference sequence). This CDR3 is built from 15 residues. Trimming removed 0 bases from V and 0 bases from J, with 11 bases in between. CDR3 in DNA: TGCAGTGCTAGAGAGAGTGAATGGTTGAACACTGAAGCTTTCTTT. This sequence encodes CSARESEWLNTEAFF.

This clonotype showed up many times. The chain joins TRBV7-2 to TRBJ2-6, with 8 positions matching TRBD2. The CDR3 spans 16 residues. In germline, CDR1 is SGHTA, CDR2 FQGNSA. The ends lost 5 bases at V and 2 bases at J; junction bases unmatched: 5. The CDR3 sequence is CASSRGGPAGANVLTF. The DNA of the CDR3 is TGTGCCAGCAGCCGGGGGGGGCCTGCTGGGGCCAACGTCCTGACTTTC.

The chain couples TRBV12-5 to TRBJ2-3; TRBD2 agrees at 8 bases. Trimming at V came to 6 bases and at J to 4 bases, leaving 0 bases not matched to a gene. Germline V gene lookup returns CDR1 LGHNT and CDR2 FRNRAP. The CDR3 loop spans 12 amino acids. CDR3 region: CASGRGADTQYF. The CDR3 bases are TGTGCTAGTGGGCGGGGGGCAGATACGCAGTATTTT.

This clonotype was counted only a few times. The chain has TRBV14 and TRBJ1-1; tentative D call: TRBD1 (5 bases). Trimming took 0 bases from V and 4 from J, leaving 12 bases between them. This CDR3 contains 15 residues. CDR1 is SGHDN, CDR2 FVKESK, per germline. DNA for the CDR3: TGTGCCAGCAGCCAAGATTCCGGGGGGACCACTGAAGCTTTCTTT. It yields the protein CASSQDSGGTTEAFF.

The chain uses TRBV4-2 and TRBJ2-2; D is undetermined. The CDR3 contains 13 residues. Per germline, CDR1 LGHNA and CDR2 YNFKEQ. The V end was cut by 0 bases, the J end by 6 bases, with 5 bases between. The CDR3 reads CASSQESAGELFF. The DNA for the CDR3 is TGTGCCAGCAGCCAAGAATCGGCCGGGGAGCTGTTTTTT.

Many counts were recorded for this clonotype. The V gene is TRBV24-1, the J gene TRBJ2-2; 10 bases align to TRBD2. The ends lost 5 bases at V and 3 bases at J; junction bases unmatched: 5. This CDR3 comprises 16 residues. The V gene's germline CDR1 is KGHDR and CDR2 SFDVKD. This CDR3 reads CATSASGGAHTGELFF. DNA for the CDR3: TGTGCCACCAGTGCCAGCGGGGGGGCCCACACCGGGGAGCTGTTTTTT.

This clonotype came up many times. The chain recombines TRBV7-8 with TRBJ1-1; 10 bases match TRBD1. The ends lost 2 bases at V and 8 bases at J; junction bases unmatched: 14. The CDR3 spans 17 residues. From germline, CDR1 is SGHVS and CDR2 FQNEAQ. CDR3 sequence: CASSLPGQGNPKTEAFF. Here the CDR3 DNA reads TGTGCCAGCAGCTTACCGGGACAGGGGAATCCCAAAACCGAAGCTTTCTTT.

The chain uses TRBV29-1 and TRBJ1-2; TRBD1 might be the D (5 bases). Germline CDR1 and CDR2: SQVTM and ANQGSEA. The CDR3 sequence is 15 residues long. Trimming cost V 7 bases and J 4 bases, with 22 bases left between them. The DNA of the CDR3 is TGCAGCGCCGCACCGAAGGGCAGGGCGAGCTATGGCTACACCTTC. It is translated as CSAAPKGRASYGYTF.

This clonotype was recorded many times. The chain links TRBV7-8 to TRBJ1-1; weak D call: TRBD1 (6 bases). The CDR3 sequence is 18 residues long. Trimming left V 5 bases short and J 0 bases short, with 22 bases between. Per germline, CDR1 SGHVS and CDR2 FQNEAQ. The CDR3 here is CASSPTSGAPRVNTEAFF. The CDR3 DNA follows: TGTGCCAGCAGCCCTACCTCGGGGGCACCCAGGGTGAACACTGAAGCTTTCTTT.

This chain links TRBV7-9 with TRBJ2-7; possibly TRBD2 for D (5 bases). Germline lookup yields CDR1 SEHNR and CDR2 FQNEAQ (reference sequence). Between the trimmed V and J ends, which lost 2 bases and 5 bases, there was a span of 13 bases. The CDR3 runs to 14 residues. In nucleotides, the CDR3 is TGTGCCAGCAGCTTAAACTCGGGGATCCACGAGCAGTACTTC. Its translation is CASSLNSGIHEQYF.

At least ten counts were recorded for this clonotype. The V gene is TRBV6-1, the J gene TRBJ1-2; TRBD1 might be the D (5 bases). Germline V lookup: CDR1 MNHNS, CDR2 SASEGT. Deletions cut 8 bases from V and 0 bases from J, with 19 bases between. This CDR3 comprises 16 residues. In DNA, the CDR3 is TGTGCCAGCGGGGGAGGCAGAACTGACTCTAACTATGGCTACACCTTC. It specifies CASGGGRTDSNYGYTF.

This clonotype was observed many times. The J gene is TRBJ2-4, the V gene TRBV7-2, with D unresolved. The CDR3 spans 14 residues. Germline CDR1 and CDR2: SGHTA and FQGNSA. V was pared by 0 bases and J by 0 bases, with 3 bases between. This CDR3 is CASSLALAKNIQYF. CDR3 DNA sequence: TGTGCCAGCAGCTTAGCTCTAGCCAAAAACATTCAGTACTTC.

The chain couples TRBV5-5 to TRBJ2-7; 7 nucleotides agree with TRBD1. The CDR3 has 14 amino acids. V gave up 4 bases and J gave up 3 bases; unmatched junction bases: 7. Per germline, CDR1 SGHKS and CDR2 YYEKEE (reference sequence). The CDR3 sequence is CASSTGQVVYEQYF. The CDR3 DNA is TGTGCCAGCAGCACCGGACAGGTCGTCTACGAGCAGTACTTC.

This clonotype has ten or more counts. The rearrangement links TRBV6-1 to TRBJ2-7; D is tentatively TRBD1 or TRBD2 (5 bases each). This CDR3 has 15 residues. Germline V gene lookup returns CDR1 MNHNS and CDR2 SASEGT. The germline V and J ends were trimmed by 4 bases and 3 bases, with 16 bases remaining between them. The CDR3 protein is CASSALRDGNYEQYV. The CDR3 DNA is TGTGCCAGCAGTGCTCTCCGGGACGGAAACTACGAGCAGTACGTC.

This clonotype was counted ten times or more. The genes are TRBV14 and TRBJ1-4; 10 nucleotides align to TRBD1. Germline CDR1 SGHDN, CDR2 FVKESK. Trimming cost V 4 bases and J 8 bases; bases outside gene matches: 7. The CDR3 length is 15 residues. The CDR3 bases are TGTGCCAGCAGCCCCCGGACAGGGGGATCAGAAAAACTGTTTTTT. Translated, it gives CASSPRTGGSEKLFF. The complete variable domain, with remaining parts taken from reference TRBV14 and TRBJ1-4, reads EAGVTQFPSHSVIEKGQTVTLRCDPISGHDNLYWYRRVMGKEIKFLLHFVKESKQDESGMPNNRFLAERTGGTYSTLKVQPAELEDSGVYFCASSPRTGGSEKLFFGSGTQLSVL.

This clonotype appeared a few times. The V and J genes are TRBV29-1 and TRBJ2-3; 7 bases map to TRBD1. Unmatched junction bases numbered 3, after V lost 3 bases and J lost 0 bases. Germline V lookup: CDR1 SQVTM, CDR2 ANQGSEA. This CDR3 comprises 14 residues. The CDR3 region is CSVERQGSTDTQYF. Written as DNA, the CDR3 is TGCAGCGTTGAGCGACAGGGTAGCACAGATACGCAGTATTTT.

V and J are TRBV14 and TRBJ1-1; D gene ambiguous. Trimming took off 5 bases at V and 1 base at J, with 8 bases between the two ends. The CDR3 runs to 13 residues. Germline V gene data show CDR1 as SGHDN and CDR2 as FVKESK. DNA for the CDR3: TGTGCCAGCAGCAAGTCCACGAACACTGAAGCTTTCTTT. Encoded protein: CASSKSTNTEAFF.

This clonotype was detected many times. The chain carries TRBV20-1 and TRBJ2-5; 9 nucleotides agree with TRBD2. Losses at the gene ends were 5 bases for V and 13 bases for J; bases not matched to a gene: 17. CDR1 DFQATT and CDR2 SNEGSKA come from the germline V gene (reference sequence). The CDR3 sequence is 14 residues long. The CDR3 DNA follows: TGCAGTGCTCTTACCGGGACTAGCCCTACGGCCGGGTACTTC. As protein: CSALTGTSPTAGYF.

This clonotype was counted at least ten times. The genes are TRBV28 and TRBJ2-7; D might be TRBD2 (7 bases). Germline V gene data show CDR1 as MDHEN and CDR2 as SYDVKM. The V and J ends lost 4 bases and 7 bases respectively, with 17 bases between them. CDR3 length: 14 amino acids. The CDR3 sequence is CASSSAGAASEQYV. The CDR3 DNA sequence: TGTGCCAGCAGTTCGGCGGGGGCGGCTTCGGAGCAGTACGTC.

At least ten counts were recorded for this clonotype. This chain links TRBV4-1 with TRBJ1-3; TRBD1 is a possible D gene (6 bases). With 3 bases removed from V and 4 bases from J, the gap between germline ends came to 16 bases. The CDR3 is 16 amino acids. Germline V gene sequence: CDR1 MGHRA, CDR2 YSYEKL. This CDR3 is CASSQIRQVYGNTIYF. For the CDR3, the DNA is TGCGCCAGCAGCCAGATTCGACAGGTTTACGGAAACACCATATATTTT.

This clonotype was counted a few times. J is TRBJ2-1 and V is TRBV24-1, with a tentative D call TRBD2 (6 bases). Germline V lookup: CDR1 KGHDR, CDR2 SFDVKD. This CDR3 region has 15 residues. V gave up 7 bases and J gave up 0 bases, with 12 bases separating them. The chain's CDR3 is CATSQDGSSYNEQFF. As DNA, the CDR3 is TGTGCCACCAGCCAGGACGGGAGCTCCTACAATGAGCAGTTCTTC.

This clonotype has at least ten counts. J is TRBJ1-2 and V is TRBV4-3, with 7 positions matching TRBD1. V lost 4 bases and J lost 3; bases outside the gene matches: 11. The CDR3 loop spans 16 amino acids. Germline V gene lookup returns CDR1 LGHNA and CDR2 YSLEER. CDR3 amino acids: CASSPPAQGSYYGYTF. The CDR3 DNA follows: TGCGCCAGCAGCCCTCCCGCACAGGGGTCATACTATGGCTACACCTTC.

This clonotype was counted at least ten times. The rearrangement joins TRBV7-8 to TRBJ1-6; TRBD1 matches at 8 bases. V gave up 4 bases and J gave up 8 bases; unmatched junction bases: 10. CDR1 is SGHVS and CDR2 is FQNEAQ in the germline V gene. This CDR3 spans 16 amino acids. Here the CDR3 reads CASSSYRGQGDSPLHF. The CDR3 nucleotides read TGTGCCAGCAGCTCCTACCGAGGACAGGGAGATTCACCCCTCCACTTT.

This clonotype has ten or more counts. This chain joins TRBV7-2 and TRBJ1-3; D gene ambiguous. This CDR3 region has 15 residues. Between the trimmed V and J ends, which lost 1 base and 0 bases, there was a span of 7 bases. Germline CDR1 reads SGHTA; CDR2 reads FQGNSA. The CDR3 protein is CASSLERASGNTIYF. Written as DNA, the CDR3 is TGTGCCAGCAGCTTAGAGAGGGCCTCTGGAAACACCATATATTTT.